Each of the 5 T cell receptor beta chains below was sequenced from the same sample in a study of chemoradiotherapy in HPV16-positive cancers. This table comes from immunoSEQ multiplex PCR, and its TCRdb copy is limited to in-frame clones, with some not included. The table has 5,000 to 6,500 clones, approximately 72% seen once. This material was collected from a patient who underwent chemoradiotherapy. These receptors came from a human donor with HPV-associated anogenital cancer.

The genes are TRBV5-8 and TRBJ2-3; D may be TRBD1 or TRBD2 (5 bases each). This CDR3 has 12 residues. Trimming left V 0 bases short and J 7 bases short, with 6 bases between. Germline CDR1 and CDR2: SGHTS and YDEGEE. CDR3 amino acids: CASSLGGYTQYF. CDR3 DNA: TGTGCCAGCAGCTTGGGGGGGTATACGCAGTATTTT.

The chain recombines TRBV30 with TRBJ1-2; D call uncertain. Trimming stripped 3 bases from V and 4 bases from J, with 6 bases between. In germline, CDR1 is GTSNPN, CDR2 SVGIG (reference sequence). This CDR3 is built from 11 residues. CDR3 nucleotide sequence: TGTGCCTGGAGCCTCCGCTATGGCTACACCTTC. It specifies CAWSLRYGYTF.

V gene TRBV9 combines with J gene TRBJ2-5; 11 bases are shared with TRBD2. V trimming: 0 bases; J trimming: 4 bases; junction bases outside the gene matches: 11. Germline V gene sequence: CDR1 SGDLS, CDR2 YYNGEE. The CDR3 runs 18 residues. CDR3 sequence reads: CASSVGLAGGPSGETQYF. The CDR3 DNA is TGTGCCAGCAGCGTAGGGTTAGCGGGAGGGCCCTCAGGAGAGACCCAGTACTTC.

This clone was seen more than once but under ten times. The chain couples TRBV28 to TRBJ2-7; D ambiguous. Germline values: CDR1 MDHEN, CDR2 SYDVKM. The CDR3 extends over 14 amino acids. Trimming removed 6 bases at V and 6 bases at J, with 18 bases between. The CDR3 here is CASSPQQLYPEQYF. CDR3 nucleotides: TGTGCCAGCAGCCCACAGCAGTTGTACCCCGAGCAGTACTTC.

The chain combines TRBV28 with TRBJ2-7; 9 bases align to TRBD1. CDR3 length equals 15 residues. Germline-derived CDR1 and CDR2 are MDHEN and SYDVKM. Germline trimming cut 4 bases from V and 5 bases from J; bases unmatched to any gene: 9. The CDR3 spells CASSSSGQGTHEQYF. CDR3 sequence (DNA): TGTGCCAGCAGTTCCTCGGGACAGGGTACCCACGAGCAGTACTTC.